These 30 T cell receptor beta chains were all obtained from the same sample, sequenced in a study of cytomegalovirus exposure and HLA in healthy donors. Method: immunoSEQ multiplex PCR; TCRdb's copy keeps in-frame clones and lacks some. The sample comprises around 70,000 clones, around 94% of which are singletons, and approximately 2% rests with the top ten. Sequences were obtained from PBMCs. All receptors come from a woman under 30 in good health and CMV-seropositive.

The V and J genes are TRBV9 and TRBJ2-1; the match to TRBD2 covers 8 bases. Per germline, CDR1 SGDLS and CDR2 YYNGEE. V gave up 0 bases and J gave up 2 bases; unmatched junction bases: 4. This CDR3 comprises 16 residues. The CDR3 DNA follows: TGTGCCAGCAGCGTAGGCGCGGGAGGTACCTACAATGAGCAGTTCTTC. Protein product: CASSVGAGGTYNEQFF.

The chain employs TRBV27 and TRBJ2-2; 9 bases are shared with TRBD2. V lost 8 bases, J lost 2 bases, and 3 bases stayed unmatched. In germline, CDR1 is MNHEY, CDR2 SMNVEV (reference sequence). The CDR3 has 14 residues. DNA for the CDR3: TGTGCCAGCGGTAGCGGGGGCAACACCGGGGAGCTGTTTTTT. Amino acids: CASGSGGNTGELFF.

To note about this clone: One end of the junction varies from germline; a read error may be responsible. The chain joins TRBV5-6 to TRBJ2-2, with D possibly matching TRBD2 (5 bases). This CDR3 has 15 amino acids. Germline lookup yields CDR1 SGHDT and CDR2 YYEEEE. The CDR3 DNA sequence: TGTGCCAGCCTATCCCGGGGAGTGAACGCCGGGGAGCTGTTTTTT. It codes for CASLSRGVNAGELFF. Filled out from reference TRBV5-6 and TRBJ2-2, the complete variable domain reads DAGVTQSPTHLIKTRGQQVTLRCSPKSGHDTVSWYQQALGQGPQFIFQYYEEEERQRGNFPDRFSGHQFPNYSSELNVNALLLGDSALYLCASLSRGVNAGELFFGEGSRLTVL.

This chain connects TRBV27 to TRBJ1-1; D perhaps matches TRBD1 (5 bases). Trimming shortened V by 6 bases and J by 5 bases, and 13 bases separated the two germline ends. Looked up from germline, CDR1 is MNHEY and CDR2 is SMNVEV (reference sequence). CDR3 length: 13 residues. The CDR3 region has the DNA TGTGCCAGCAGCCAACAGGCAAGGACTGAAGCTTTCTTT. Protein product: CASSQQARTEAFF.

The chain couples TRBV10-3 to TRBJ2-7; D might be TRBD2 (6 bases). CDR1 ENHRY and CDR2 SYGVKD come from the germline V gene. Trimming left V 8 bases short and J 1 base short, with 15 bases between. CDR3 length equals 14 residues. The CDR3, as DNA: TGTGCCATCGGTATAGGAGGGGCGTCCTACGAGCAGTACTTC. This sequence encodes CAIGIGGASYEQYF.

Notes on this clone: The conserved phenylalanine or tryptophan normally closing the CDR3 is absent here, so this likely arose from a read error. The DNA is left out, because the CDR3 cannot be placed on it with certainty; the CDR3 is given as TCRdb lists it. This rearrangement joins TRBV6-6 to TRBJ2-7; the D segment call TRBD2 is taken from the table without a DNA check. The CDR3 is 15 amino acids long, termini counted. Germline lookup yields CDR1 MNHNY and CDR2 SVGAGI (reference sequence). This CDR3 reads CASSLTGTSLTSSTS.

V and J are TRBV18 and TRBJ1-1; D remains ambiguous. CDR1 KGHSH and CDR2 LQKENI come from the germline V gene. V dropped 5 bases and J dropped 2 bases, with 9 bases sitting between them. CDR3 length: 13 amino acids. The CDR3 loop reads CASSDWSNTEAFF. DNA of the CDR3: TGTGCCAGCTCAGATTGGAGTAACACTGAAGCTTTCTTT.

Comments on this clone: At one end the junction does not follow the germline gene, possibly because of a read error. As DNA, the CDR3 is TGTGCCAGCAGTTTGGAGGGGCTGAGCTATGGCTACACCTTC. Amino acid sequence: CASSLEGLSYGYTF. This chain connects TRBV5-5 to TRBJ1-2, with D maybe TRBD1 (5 bases). The CDR3 runs 14 residues. The germline gives CDR1 SGHKS, CDR2 YYEKEE (reference sequence). The full variable domain, in which reference TRBV5-5 and TRBJ1-2 provide the parts outside the CDR3, is DAGVTQSPTHLIKTRGQQVTLRCSPISGHKSVSWYQQVLGQGPQFIFQYYEKEERGRGNFPDRFSARQFPNYSSELNVNALLLGDSALYLCASSLEGLSYGYTFGSGTRLTVV.

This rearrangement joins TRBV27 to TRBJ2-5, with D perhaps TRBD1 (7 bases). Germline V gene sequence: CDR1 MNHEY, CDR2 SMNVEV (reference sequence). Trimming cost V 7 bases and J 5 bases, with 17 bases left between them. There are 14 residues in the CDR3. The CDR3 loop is CASNRQGGGETQYF. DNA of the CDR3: TGTGCCAGCAACAGGCAGGGGGGTGGGGAGACCCAGTACTTC.

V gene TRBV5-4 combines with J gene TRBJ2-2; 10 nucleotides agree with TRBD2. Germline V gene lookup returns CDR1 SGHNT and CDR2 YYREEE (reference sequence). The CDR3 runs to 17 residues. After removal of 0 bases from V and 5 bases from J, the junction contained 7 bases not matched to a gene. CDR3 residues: CASSLEIAGGTTGELFF. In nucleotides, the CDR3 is TGTGCCAGCAGCTTGGAGATAGCGGGAGGTACAACCGGGGAGCTGTTTTTT.

The CDR3 DNA is TGTGCCTGGCAGGGCCTCGGAAACACCATATATTTT. This encodes CAWQGLGNTIYF. This chain joins TRBV30 and TRBJ1-3; a weak D match, TRBD1 (5 bases). V lost 5 bases and J 4 bases, leaving 9 bases between the germline ends. CDR1 GTSNPN and CDR2 SVGIG come from the germline V gene (reference sequence). The CDR3 extends over 12 amino acids.

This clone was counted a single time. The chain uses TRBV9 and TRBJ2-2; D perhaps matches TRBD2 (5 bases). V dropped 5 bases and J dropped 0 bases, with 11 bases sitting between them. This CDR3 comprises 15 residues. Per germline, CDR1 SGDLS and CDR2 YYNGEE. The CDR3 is CASRGRGSNTGELFF. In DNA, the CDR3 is TGTGCCAGCAGGGGAAGAGGGTCGAACACCGGGGAGCTGTTTTTT.

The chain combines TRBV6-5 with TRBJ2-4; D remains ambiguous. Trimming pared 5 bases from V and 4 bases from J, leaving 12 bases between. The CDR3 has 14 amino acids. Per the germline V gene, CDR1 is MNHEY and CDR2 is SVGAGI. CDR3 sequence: CASSEDPEKNIQYF. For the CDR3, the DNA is TGTGCCAGCAGTGAAGACCCGGAGAAAAACATTCAGTACTTC.

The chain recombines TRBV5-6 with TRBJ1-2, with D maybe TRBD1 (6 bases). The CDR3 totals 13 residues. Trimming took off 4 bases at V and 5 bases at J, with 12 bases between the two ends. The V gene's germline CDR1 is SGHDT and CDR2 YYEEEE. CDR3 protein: CASSPGQLYGYTF. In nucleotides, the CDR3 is TGTGCCAGCAGCCCCGGACAGCTGTATGGCTACACCTTC.

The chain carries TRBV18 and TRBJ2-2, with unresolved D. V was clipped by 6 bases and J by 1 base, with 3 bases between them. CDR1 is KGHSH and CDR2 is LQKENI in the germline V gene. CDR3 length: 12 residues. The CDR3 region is CASSLNTGELFF. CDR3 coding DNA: TGTGCCAGCTCCCTGAACACCGGGGAGCTGTTTTTT.

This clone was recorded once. The CDR3 DNA reads TGTGCCAGCAGTGCCGACAGGGTCTCGTTCTTC. Amino acids: CASSADRVSFF. This chain connects TRBV6-1 to TRBJ2-1, with 7 bases aligning to TRBD1. V shed 4 bases, J shed 15 bases, and the junction held 6 bases outside the gene matches. Germline CDR1 MNHNS, CDR2 SASEGT. This CDR3 spans 11 amino acids.

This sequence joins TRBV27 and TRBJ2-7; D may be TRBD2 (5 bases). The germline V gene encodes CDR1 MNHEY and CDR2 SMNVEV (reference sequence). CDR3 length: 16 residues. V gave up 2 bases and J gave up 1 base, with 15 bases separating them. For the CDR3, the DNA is TGTGCCAGCAGTTTACTTTCACCTGGCGGGTCCTACGAGCAGTACTTC. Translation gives CASSLLSPGGSYEQYF.

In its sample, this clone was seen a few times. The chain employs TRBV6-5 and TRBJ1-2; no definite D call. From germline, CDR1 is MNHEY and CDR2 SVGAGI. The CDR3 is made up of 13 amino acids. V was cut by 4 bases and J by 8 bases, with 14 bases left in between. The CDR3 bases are TGTGCCAGCAGTTGGGGAGAAGCGGGGGGCTACACCTTC. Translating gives CASSWGEAGGYTF.

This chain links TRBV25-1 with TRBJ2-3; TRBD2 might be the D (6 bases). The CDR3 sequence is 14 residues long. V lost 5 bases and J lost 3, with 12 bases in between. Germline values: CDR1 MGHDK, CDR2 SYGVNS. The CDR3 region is CASSLPEGTDTQYF. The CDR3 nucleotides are TGTGCCAGCAGTCTACCGGAGGGGACAGATACGCAGTATTTT.

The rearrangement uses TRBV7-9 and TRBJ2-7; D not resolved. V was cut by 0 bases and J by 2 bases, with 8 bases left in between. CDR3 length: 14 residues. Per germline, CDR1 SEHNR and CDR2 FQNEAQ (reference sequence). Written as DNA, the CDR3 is TGTGCCAGCAGCTTAGCGCGAGTTACCTACGAGCAGTACTTC. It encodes CASSLARVTYEQYF. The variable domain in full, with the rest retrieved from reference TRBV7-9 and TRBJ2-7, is DTGVSQNPRHKITKRGQNVTFRCDPISEHNRLYWYRQTLGQGPEFLTYFQNEAQLEKSRLLSDRFSAERPKGSFSTLEIQRTEQGDSAMYLCASSLARVTYEQYFGPGTRLTVT.

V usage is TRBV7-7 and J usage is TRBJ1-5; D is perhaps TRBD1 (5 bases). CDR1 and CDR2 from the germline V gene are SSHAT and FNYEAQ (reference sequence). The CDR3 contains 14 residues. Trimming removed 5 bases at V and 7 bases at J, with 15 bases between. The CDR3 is CASSVTGRGQPQHF. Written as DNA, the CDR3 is TGTGCCAGCAGCGTCACAGGTAGGGGACAGCCCCAGCATTTT.

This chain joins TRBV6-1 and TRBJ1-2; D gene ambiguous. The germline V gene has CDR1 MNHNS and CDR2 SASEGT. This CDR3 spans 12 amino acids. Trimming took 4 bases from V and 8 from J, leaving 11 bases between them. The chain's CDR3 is CASSGQTGGYTF. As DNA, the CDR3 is TGTGCCAGCAGTGGGCAGACGGGGGGCTACACCTTC.

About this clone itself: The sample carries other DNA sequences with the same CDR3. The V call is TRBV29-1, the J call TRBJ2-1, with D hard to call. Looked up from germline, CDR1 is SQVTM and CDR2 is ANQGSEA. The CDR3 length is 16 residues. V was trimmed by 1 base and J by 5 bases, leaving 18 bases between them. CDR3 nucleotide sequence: TGCAGCGTTGAAGCGCCTCAATTTTGGAGCGACAATGAGCAGTTCTTC. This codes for CSVEAPQFWSDNEQFF.

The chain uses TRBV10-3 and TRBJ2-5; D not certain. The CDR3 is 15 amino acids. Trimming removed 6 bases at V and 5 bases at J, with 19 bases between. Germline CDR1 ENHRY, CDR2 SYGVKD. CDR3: CAIRSSLRGSETQYF. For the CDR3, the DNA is TGTGCCATCAGGTCCTCTCTTCGCGGATCGGAGACCCAGTACTTC.

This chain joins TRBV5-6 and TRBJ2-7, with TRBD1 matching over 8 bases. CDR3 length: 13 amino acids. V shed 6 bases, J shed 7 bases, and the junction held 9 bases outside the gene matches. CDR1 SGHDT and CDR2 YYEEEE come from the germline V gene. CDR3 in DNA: TGTGCCAGCACCGGACAGGGATTACGGGAGCAGTACTTC. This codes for CASTGQGLREQYF.

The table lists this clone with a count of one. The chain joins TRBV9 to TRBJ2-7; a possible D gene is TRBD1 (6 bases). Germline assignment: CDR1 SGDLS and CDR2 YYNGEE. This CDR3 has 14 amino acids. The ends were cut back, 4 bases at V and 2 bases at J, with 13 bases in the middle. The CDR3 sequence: CASSQGWGTYEQYF. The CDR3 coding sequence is TGTGCCAGCAGCCAGGGGTGGGGAACCTACGAGCAGTACTTC.

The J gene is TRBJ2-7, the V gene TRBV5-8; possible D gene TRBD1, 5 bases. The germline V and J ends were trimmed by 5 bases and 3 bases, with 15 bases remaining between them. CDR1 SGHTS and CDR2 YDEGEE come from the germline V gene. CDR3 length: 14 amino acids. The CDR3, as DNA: TGTGCCAGCAGGCCAACAGGCCCCCTCTACGAGCAGTACTTC. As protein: CASRPTGPLYEQYF.

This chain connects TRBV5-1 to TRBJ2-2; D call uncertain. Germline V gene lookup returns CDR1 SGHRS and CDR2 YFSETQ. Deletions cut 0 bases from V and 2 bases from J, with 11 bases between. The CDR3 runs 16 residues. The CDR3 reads CASSLAGRINTGELFF. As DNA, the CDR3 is TGCGCCAGCAGCTTGGCCGGTAGAATAAACACCGGGGAGCTGTTTTTT. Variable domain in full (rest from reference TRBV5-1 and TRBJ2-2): KAGVTQTPRYLIKTRGQQVTLSCSPISGHRSVSWYQQTPGQGLQFLFEYFSETQRNKGNFPGRFSGRQFSNSRSEMNVSTLELGDSALYLCASSLAGRINTGELFFGEGSRLTVL.

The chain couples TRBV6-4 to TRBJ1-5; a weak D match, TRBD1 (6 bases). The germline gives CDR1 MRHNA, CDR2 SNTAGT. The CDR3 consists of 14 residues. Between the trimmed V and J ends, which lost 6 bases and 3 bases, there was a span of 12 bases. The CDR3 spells CASRMTGINQPQHF. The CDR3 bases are TGTGCCAGCAGGATGACAGGAATCAATCAGCCCCAGCATTTT.

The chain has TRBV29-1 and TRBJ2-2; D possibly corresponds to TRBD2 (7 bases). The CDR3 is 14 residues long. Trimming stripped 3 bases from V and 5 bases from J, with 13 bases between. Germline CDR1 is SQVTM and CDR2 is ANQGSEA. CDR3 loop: CSVDRGAVTGELFF. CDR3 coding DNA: TGCAGCGTTGATCGGGGGGCGGTGACCGGGGAGCTGTTTTTT.